Listed below are T cell receptor beta chains from one sample, sequenced in a study of relationships among human T cell subsets. TCRdb itself ran the multiplex PCR reads through MiXCR, one entry per CDR3 protein. The sample lists under 15,000 distinct CDR3 sequences; approximately 64% were seen once. The sample consisted of CD4+ Th1 cells sorted from blood. The receptors here all came from a man aged 35-49 years in good health. Each CDR3 is given with its conserved first and last residue. D genes are given only for firm matches. A clone size is listed for some rows: how often the clone was seen (once, few, many), or a class if it is expanded.

>TRBJ2-3|TRBD2|TRBV14|-
TGTGCCAGCAGGTCCGGGACTAGCGACCCAGATACGCAGTATTTT
CASRSGTSDPDTQYF
>TRBJ2-7|TRBD2|TRBV2|-
TGTGCCAGCAGTAGGGGGACTAGCGGGGAAGAGCAGTACTTC
CASSRGTSGEEQYF
>TRBJ2-3|-|TRBV28|few
TGTGCCAGCAGTCTCCAAACAGATACGCAGTATTTT
CASSLQTDTQYF
>TRBJ2-7|TRBD1|TRBV6-5|-
TGTGCCAGCAGTCCGGACAGGTTGAGCTCCTACGAGCAGTACTTC
CASSPDRLSSYEQYF
>TRBJ1-1|-|TRBV28|few
TGTGCCAGCAGTCCGGGGAGTAGGACTGAAGCTTTCTTT
CASSPGSRTEAFF
>TRBJ2-6|TRBD2|TRBV6-2/TRBV6-3|once
TGTGCCAGCAGTTACTCGAGCGGGGCTGGGGCCAACGTCCTGACTTTC
CASSYSSGAGANVLTF
>TRBJ2-1|TRBD2|TRBV6-5|once
TGTGCCAGCAGCTCCAGACTAGCGGGTTCATACAATGAGCAGTTCTTC
CASSSRLAGSYNEQFF
>TRBJ2-1|TRBD2|TRBV5-1|-
TGCGCCAGCAGCTTGGCAGCTAGCGGGAAGGGAAATGAGCAGTTCTTC
CASSLAASGKGNEQFF
>TRBJ2-7|-|TRBV28|-
TGTGCCAGCAGTTGGAACACCTACGAGCAGTACTTC
CASSWNTYEQYF
>TRBJ2-4|TRBD1|TRBV2|-
TGTGCCAGCAGCGGTCCCGGGACAGAAAACATTCAGTACTTC
CASSGPGTENIQYF
>TRBJ2-5|TRBD2|TRBV28|few
TGTGCCAGCAGGGGAATGGGGACTAGCGGTGAGACCCAGTACTTC
CASRGMGTSGETQYF
>TRBJ2-3|-|TRBV11-2|-
TGTGCCAGCAGCTCCCAGGTGGCCACCACCACAGATACGCAGTATTTT
CASSSQVATTTDTQYF
>TRBJ2-3|-|TRBV11-2|-
TGTGCCAGCAGCTTTGGGGAGCGGGCCACAGATACGCAGTATTTT
CASSFGERATDTQYF
>TRBJ2-5|TRBD2|TRBV5-1|few
TGCGCCAGCAGCTTGGCCCGGGAGGGAGAGACTCAGTACTTC
CASSLAREGETQYF
>TRBJ1-3|TRBD1|TRBV30|-
TGTGCCTGGACTATGGGACAGGGGAGACCTGGAAACACCATATATTTT
CAWTMGQGRPGNTIYF
>TRBJ2-2|-|TRBV12-3/TRBV12-4|-
TGTGCCAGCAGTTTCGGACCGGTTCCCGGGGAGCTGTTTTTT
CASSFGPVPGELFF
>TRBJ2-5|-|TRBV12-3/TRBV12-4|-
TGTGCCAGCAGTTTATCGGCACAAGAGACCCAGTACTTC
CASSLSAQETQYF
>TRBJ2-1|-|TRBV28|-
TGTGCCAGCAGTTTATTTGATTGGGCCGCAACATACTACAATGAGCAGTTCTTC
CASSLFDWAATYYNEQFF
>TRBJ2-2|-|TRBV11-2|-
TGTGCCAGCAGCTTAAGCCAGATCGGGGAGCTGTTTTTT
CASSLSQIGELFF
>TRBJ1-1|TRBD1|TRBV11-2|few
TGTGCCAGCAGCCGGACAGGGATGAACACTGAAGCTTTCTTT
CASSRTGMNTEAFF
>TRBJ1-1|TRBD1|TRBV11-1|-
TGTGCCAGCAGCCTCACGACAGGGCGAACTGAAGCTTTCTTT
CASSLTTGRTEAFF
>TRBJ2-1|-|TRBV7-9|once
TGTGCCAGCAGCAAGAACCAGCCGTCCTACAATGAGCAGTTCTTC
CASSKNQPSYNEQFF
>TRBJ2-7|TRBD1|TRBV11-2|-
TGTGCCAGCAGCTGGGGACAGGGAGGGATCTACGAGCAGTACTTC
CASSWGQGGIYEQYF
>TRBJ1-6|-|TRBV20-1|-
TGCAGTGCCTGGGCGGGGGCACGATCACCCCTCCACTTT
CSAWAGARSPLHF
>TRBJ2-4|-|TRBV11-2|-
TGTGCCAGCAGCCGAATGGACACCCTTGCCATTCAGTACTTC
CASSRMDTLAIQYF
>TRBJ2-5|TRBD2|TRBV29-1|-
TGCAGCGTTGGGCTAGCGGGAGCCGGAGGTGGGGAGACCCAGTACTTC
CSVGLAGAGGGETQYF
>TRBJ2-3|TRBD2|TRBV5-1|few
TGCGCCAGCGCCACTAGCGGGGAAAGCACAGATACGCAGTATTTT
CASATSGESTDTQYF
>TRBJ2-5|-|TRBV5-1|-
TGCGCCAGCAGCCAGGGAATTCTCCAAGAGACCCAGTACTTC
CASSQGILQETQYF
>TRBJ2-1|-|TRBV15|-
TGTGCCACCAGCAGAAAACTAGCGAGGGGGTGGAATGAGCAGTTCTTC
CATSRKLARGWNEQFF
>TRBJ1-1|TRBD1|TRBV5-1|-
TGCGCCAGCAGCTTACAGACAGGGGTTAACACTGAAGCTTTCTTT
CASSLQTGVNTEAFF
>TRBJ1-1|-|TRBV11-2|few
TGTGCCAGCCGCCTGGCGGTCTGGGGGAACACTGAAGCTTTCTTT
CASRLAVWGNTEAFF
>TRBJ2-7|-|TRBV7-2|few
TGTGCCAGCAGCTTAACGGGGGCTCCACATCTCTCCTACGAGCAGTACTTC
CASSLTGAPHLSYEQYF
>TRBJ2-3|-|TRBV12-3/TRBV12-4|-
TGTGCCAGCACCCTAAGTCAAAGCACAGATACGCAGTATTTT
CASTLSQSTDTQYF
>TRBJ1-1|-|TRBV10-3|-
TGTGCCATCAGAGGGGCCGTGGGACGCAGGAACACTGAAGCTTTCTTT
CAIRGAVGRRNTEAFF
>TRBJ2-7|-|TRBV12-3/TRBV12-4|-
TGTGCCAGCAGTTTAAGGCAGGTTTCCTACGAGCAGTACTTC
CASSLRQVSYEQYF
>TRBJ2-3|TRBD2|TRBV11-2|-
TGTGCCAGCAGCTTAGGAACTACTAGCGTTTCTTTAGATACGCAGTATTTT
CASSLGTTSVSLDTQYF
>TRBJ2-1|TRBD2|TRBV2|-
TGTGCCAGCAGGAAGACTAGCGGGAACTACAATGAGCAGTTCTTC
CASRKTSGNYNEQFF
>TRBJ1-4|-|TRBV18|-
TGTGCCAGCTCACCCCAAGGGGGGGATGAAAAACTGTTTTTT
CASSPQGGDEKLFF
>TRBJ1-1|-|TRBV20-1|-
TGCAGTGCTAGATCTCAGTTGAACACTGAAGCTTTCTTT
CSARSQLNTEAFF
>TRBJ2-3|-|TRBV28|-
TGTGCCAGCAGTACCCCGACAGGTTCAGATACGCAGTATTTT
CASSTPTGSDTQYF
>TRBJ2-1|TRBD2|TRBV14|once
TGTGCCAGCAGCCGAAGGACTAGCGTAAGCTCCTACAATGAGCAGTTCTTC
CASSRRTSVSSYNEQFF
>TRBJ2-6|-|TRBV10-3|-
TGTGCCATCAGTGGTAAGGGCTCTGGGGCCAACGTCCTGACTTTC
CAISGKGSGANVLTF
>TRBJ1-4|TRBD1|TRBV11-2|-
TGTGCCAGCAGCTTAGCTTATGGACAGGTTGATGAAAAACTGTTTTTT
CASSLAYGQVDEKLFF
>TRBJ2-5|-|TRBV11-1|few
TGTGCCAGCGGGGGAGGACGAGAGACCCAGTACTTC
CASGGGRETQYF
>TRBJ2-5|-|TRBV10-3|-
TGTGCCATCGGAGGCAGCCAAGAGACCCAGTACTTC
CAIGGSQETQYF
>TRBJ2-3|-|TRBV7-9|-
TGTGCCAGCAGTCCGCCGGGACACCGCACAGATACGCAGTATTTT
CASSPPGHRTDTQYF
>TRBJ2-1|-|TRBV6-6|-
TGTGCCAGCAGTCCCCGCGGGACGGTATACAATGAGCAGTTCTTC
CASSPRGTVYNEQFF
>TRBJ2-1|-|TRBV28|-
TGTGCCAGCAGTTTAGGAGGGCCCTACAATGAGCAGTTCTTC
CASSLGGPYNEQFF